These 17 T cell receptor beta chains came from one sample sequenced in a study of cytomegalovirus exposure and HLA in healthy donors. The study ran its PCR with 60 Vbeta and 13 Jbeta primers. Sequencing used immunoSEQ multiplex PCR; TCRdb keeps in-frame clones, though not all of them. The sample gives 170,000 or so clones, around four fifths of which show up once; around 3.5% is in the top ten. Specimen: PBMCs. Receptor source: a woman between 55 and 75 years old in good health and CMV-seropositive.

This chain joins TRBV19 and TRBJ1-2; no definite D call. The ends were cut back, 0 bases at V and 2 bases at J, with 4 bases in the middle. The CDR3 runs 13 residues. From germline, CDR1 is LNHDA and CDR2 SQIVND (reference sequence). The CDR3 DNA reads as TGTGCCAGTAGTATAGAGGGCAACTATGGCTACACCTTC. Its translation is CASSIEGNYGYTF. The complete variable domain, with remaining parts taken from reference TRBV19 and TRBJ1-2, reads DGGITQSPKYLFRKEGQNVTLSCEQNLNHDAMYWYRQDPGQGLRLIYYSQIVNDFQKGDIAEGYSVSREKKESFPLTVTSAQKNPTAFYLCASSIEGNYGYTFGSGTRLTVV.

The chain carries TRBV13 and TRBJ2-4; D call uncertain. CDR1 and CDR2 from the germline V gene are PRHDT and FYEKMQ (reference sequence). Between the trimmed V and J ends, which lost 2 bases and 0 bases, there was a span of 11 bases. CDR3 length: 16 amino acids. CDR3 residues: CASSLSSRLAKNIQYF. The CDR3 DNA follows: TGTGCCAGCAGCTTAAGTTCCCGACTAGCCAAAAACATTCAGTACTTC.

In DNA form, the CDR3 reads TGTGCCAGCAGTTACAGCGGCGGGGGGGTGGAGACCCAGTACTTC. Protein: CASSYSGGGVETQYF. The chain carries TRBV6-5 and TRBJ2-5, with 9 bases lining up with TRBD2. Germline CDR1 and CDR2: MNHEY and SVGAGI. The CDR3 length is 15 residues. J was trimmed by 5 bases and V by 2 bases; bases with no gene match: 6.

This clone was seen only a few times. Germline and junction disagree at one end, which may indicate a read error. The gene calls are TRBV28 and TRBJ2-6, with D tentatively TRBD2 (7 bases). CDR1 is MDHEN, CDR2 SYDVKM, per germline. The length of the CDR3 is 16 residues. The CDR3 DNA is TGTGCCAGCAGTACCCCGGGGCGACGGGGGGCCAACGGCCTGACTTTC. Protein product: CASSTPGRRGANGLTF.

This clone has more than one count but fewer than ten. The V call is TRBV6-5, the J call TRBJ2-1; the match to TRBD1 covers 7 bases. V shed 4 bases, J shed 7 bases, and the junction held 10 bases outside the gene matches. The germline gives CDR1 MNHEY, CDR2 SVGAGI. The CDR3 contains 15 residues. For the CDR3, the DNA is TGTGCCAGCAGTTCCCGACAGGGTGTGAAGAATGAGCAGTTCTTC. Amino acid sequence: CASSSRQGVKNEQFF.

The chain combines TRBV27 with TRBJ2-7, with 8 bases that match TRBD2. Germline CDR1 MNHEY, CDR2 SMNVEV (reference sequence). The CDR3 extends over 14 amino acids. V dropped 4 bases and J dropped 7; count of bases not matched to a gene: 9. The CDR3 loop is CASSYPGRAGEQYF. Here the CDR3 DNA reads TGTGCCAGCAGTTACCCCGGGAGGGCCGGAGAGCAGTACTTC.

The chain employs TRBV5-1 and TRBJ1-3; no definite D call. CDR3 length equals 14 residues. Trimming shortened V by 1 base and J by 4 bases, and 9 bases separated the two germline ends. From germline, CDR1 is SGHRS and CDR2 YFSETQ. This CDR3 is CASSLTVNGNTIYF. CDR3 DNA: TGCGCCAGCAGCTTGACAGTAAACGGAAACACCATATATTTT.

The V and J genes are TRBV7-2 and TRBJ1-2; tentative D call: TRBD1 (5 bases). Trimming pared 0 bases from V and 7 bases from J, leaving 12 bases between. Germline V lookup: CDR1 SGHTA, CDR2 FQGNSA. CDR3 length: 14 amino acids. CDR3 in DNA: TGTGCCAGCAGCTTAGCGATGGGCGGGGGTGGCTACACCTTC. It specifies CASSLAMGGGGYTF.

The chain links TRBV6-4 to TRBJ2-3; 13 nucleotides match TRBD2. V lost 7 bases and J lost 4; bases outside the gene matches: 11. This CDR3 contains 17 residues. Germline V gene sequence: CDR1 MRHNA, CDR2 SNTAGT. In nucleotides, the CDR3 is TGTGCCAGCAAGTGGCGGACTAGCGGGAGAAGAGCAGATACGCAGTATTTT. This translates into CASKWRTSGRRADTQYF.

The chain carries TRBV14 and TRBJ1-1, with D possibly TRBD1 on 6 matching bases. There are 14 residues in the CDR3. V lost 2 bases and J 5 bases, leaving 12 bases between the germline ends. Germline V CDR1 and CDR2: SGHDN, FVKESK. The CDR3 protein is CASSQQGQGTEAFF. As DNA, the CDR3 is TGTGCCAGCAGCCAACAGGGGCAAGGAACTGAAGCTTTCTTT.

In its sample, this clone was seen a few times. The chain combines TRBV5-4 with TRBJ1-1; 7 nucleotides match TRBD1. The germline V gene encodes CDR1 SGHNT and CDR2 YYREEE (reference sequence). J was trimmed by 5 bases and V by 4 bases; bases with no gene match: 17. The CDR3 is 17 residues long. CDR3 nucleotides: TGTGCCAGCAGCCCCAGGCTACAGGGGACGGTACAGACTGAAGCTTTCTTT. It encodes CASSPRLQGTVQTEAFF.

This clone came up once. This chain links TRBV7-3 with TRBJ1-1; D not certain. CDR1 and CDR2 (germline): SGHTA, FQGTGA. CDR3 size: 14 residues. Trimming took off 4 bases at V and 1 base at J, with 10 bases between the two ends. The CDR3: CASSSNSGNTEAFF. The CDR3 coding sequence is TGTGCCAGCAGCTCTAATTCTGGGAACACTGAAGCTTTCTTT. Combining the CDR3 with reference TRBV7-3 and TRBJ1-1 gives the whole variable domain GAGVSQTPSNKVTEKGKYVELRCDPISGHTALYWYRQSLGQGPEFLIYFQGTGAADDSGLPNDRFFAVRPEGSVSTLKIQRTERGDSAVYLCASSSNSGNTEAFFGQGTRLTVV.

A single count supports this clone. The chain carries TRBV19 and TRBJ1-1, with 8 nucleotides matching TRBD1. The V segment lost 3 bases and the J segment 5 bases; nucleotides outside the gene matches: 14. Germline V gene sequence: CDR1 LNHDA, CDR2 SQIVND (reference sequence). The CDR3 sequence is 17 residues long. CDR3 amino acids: CASSILGRGRRGTEAFF. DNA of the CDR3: TGTGCCAGTAGTATTCTCGGCAGGGGGCGACGGGGGACTGAAGCTTTCTTT.

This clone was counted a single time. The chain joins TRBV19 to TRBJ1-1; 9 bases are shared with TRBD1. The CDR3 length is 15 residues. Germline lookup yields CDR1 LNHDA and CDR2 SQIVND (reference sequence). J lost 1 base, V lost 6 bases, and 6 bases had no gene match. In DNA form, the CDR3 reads TGTGCCAGTAGAACAGGGGGCAATGAGAACACTGAAGCTTTCTTT. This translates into CASRTGGNENTEAFF.

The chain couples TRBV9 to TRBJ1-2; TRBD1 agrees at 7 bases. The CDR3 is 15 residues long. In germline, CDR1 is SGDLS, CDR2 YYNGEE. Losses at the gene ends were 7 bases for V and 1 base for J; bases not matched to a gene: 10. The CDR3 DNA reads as TGTGCCAGCTCCTCTAGGGACAGTCATAACTATGGCTACACCTTC. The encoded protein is CASSSRDSHNYGYTF.

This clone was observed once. The CDR3 nucleotides read TGTGCCAGCAGCCAAAATAGCGGGGGGGCCCGAAATGAGCAGTTCTTC. Its translation is CASSQNSGGARNEQFF. This chain uses TRBV7-6 with TRBJ2-1; 11 positions match TRBD2. After removal of 5 bases from V and 7 bases from J, the junction contained 10 bases not matched to a gene. The germline gives CDR1 SGHVS, CDR2 FNYEAQ. The CDR3 contains 16 residues.

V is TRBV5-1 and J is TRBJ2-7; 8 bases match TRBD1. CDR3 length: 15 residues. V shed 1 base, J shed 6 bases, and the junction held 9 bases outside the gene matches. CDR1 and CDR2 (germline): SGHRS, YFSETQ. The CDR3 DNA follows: TGCGCCAGCAGCTTGAGACAGGGGATCTCTAGCGAGCAGTACTTC. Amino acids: CASSLRQGISSEQYF.